This note documents a single T cell receptor beta chain sequence. Its antigen is not known. The CDR3 loop spans 14 amino acids. Germline CDR1 is MDHEN and CDR2 is SYDVKM. Trimming took 6 bases from V and 2 from J, leaving 12 bases between them. This sample stems from a study of cytomegalovirus exposure and HLA in healthy donors. 60 Vbeta and 13 Jbeta primers were used in PCR. Sequencing used immunoSEQ multiplex PCR; TCRdb keeps in-frame clones, though not all of them. The table has around 53,000 clones, about 84% seen once. Study-level findings and limits: V- and J-gene trimming in TCR beta was tied to a missense DCLRE1C variant by an analysis performed later. It was reportedly the case that the classifier diagnosed cytomegalovirus status with high specificity and sensitivity. The likely origin of a cluster of highly shared sequence variants was a sequencing artifact.

The specimen sequenced was PBMCs. This clonotype was obtained from a young man in good health and CMV-seronegative. V gene TRBV28 combines with J gene TRBJ2-3; no firm D call. The CDR3 sequence: CASSRGVLTDTQYF. The DNA of the CDR3 is TGTGCCAGCAGCCGAGGCGTCCTCACAGATACGCAGTATTTT.